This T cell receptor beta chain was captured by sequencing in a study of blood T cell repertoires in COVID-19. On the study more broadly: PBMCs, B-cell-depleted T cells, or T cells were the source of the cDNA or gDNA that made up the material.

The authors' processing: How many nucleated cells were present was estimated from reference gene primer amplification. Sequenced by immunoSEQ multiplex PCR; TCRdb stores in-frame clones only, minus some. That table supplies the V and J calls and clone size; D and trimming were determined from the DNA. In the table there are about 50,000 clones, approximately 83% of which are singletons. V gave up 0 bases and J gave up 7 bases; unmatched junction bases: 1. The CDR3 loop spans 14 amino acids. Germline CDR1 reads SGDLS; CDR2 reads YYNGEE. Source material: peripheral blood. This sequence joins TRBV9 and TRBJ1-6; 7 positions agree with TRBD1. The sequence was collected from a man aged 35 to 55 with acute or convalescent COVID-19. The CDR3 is CASSVAGGNSPLHF. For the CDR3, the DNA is TGTGCCAGCAGCGTAGCAGGGGGAAATTCACCCCTCCACTTT.